This TCR beta chain came from a study of identical twins. A single record per CDR3 protein comes from TCRdb applying MiXCR to the 5' RACE reads. In the table there are approximately 680,000 distinct CDR3 sequences, under 8.5% of which are singletons. This sample was shared with a second study, whose subject was yellow fever vaccine responses in identical twins.

Sequencing input: PBMCs. The TCR comes from a woman in her late teens or twenties in good health.

CDR3 in amino acids: CATRDRGTDTQYF. CDR3 coding DNA: TGTGCCACCCGGGACAGGGGCACAGATACGCAGTATTTT. The chain uses TRBV7-9 and TRBJ2-3, with TRBD1 matching over 9 bases. The V gene's germline CDR1 is SEHNR and CDR2 FQNEAQ (reference sequence). After removal of 10 bases from V and 1 base from J, the junction contained 3 bases not matched to a gene. The CDR3 consists of 13 residues.